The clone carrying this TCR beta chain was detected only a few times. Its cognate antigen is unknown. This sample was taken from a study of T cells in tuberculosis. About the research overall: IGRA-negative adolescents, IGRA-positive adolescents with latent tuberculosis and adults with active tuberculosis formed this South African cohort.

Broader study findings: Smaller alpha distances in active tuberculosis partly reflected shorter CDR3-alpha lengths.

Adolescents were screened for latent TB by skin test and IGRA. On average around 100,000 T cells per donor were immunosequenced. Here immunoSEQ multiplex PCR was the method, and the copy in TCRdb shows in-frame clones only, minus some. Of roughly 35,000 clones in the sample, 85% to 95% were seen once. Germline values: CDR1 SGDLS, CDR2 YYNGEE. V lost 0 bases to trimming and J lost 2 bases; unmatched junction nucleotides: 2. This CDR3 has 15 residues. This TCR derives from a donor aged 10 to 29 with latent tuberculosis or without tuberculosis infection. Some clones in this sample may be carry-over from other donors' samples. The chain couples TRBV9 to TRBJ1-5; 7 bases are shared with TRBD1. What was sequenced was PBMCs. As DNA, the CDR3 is TGTGCCAGCAGCGTAGGCGACAGGGGCAATCAGCCCCAGCATTTT. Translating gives CASSVGDRGNQPQHF.